The entry below gives a single T cell receptor beta chain sequence along with its context. Libraries were prepared by immunoSEQ multiplex PCR; TCRdb keeps only in-frame clonotypes and omits some of them. The sample lists a few hundred thousand clones; over 75% were seen once. These data originate in a study of blood T cell repertoires in COVID-19. Across the whole study: The samples span acute and convalescent COVID-19 from the United States, Italy and Spain. Sources were T cells, B-cell-depleted T cells, or PBMCs; the material itself was cDNA or gDNA.

Everyone who took part was 18 to 89 years old, and they came from 24 US areas. Clinical history as reported by participants underpinned cohort assignment. Looked up from germline, CDR1 is SGDLS and CDR2 is YYNGEE. The CDR3 contains 14 residues. Trimming shortened V by 4 bases and J by 8 bases, and 18 bases separated the two germline ends. This TCR derives from a man aged 35-49 years in a cohort exposed to, infected with or recovered from COVID-19 (not recorded which). The chain couples TRBV9 to TRBJ1-2, with D possibly matching TRBD1 (6 bases). Input material: PBMCs or T cells enriched from blood (not recorded which). In nucleotides, the CDR3 is TGTGCCAGCAGCAAAACAACAGGGTCTGAGGGCTACACCTTC. Translating gives CASSKTTGSEGYTF.